One sample yielded the 20 T cell receptor beta chains listed below, sequenced in a study of T cells expressing NK-cell markers. Reanalyzing the 5' RACE reads, TCRdb keeps one entry per CDR3 protein, without DNA. The specimen's table records 500,000 to 600,000 distinct CDR3 sequences. The sequenced material came from blood T cells: a sorted CD56 or NKG2C T cell subset, CD4+ or CD8+ T cells, or bulk PBMC T cells (not recorded which). These receptors all stem from a man between 18 and 29 years old in good health.

The V call is TRBV7-2, the J call TRBJ1-6. The CDR3 spans 13 residues. Germline V gene sequence: CDR1 SGHTA, CDR2 FQGNSA. The CDR3 protein is CASSLGYLTPLHF.

The gene calls are TRBV9 and TRBJ2-3; the D call from TCRdb, TRBD1, cannot be confirmed without DNA. The CDR3 loop spans 13 amino acids. CDR1 is SGDLS, CDR2 YYNGEE, per germline. The CDR3 sequence is CASSGGRADTQYF.

J is TRBJ2-2 and V is TRBV5-1. Germline V gives CDR1 SGHRS, CDR2 YFSETQ. The length of the CDR3 is 14 residues. The CDR3 here is CASSLQANTGELFF.

V usage is TRBV12-3 or TRBV12-4 and J usage is TRBJ1-2; TCRdb selects TRBD1, and the lack of DNA leaves this call unchecked. CDR3 length: 13 amino acids. CDR3 amino acids: CASSLTDSYGYTF.

The chain joins TRBV20-1 to TRBJ2-5; the TCRdb call, TRBD1, lacks DNA for checking. The length of the CDR3 is 15 residues. From germline, CDR1 is DFQATT and CDR2 SNEGSKA (reference sequence). The CDR3 sequence: CSARSPGTVQETQYF.

V usage is TRBV7-2 and J usage is TRBJ1-5; TCRdb selects TRBD1, and the lack of DNA leaves this call unchecked. CDR1 is SGHTA, CDR2 FQGNSA, per germline. The length of the CDR3 is 14 residues. The CDR3 is CASSFQGGNQPQHF.

V is TRBV6-4 and J is TRBJ1-5; TCRdb's D call, TRBD1, is unchecked because there is no DNA. Germline V gives CDR1 MRHNA, CDR2 SNTAGT. The CDR3 sequence is 15 residues long. The chain's CDR3 is CASSPEGGVNQPQHF.

V is TRBV6-5 and J is TRBJ1-5. The CDR3 contains 15 residues. Germline CDR1 reads MNHEY; CDR2 reads SVGAGI. This CDR3 is CASSFPPVGLQPQHF.

The V and J genes are TRBV7-9 and TRBJ1-1. This CDR3 comprises 15 residues. CDR1 and CDR2 from the germline V gene are SEHNR and FQNEAQ (reference sequence). Here the CDR3 reads CASSLPAGRNTEAFF.

The V call is TRBV7-8, the J call TRBJ2-7. CDR3 length equals 14 residues. The V gene's germline CDR1 is SGHVS and CDR2 FQNEAQ. CDR3 sequence: CASSFETLGYEQYF. Full variable domain (missing parts from reference TRBV7-8 and TRBJ2-7): GAGVSQSPRYKVAKRGQDVALRCDPISGHVSLFWYQQALGQGPEFLTYFQNEAQLDKSGLPSDRFFAERPEGSVSTLKIQRTQQEDSAVYLCASSFETLGYEQYFGPGTRLTVT.

This chain connects TRBV27 to TRBJ2-1; TCRdb indicates TRBD2, and absent DNA this call remains unverified. This CDR3 region has 15 residues. Germline V gene sequence: CDR1 MNHEY, CDR2 SMNVEV (reference sequence). The CDR3 loop is CASARGSGGYNEQFF.

This rearrangement joins TRBV12-3 or TRBV12-4 to TRBJ2-1; TCRdb's assignment of TRBD2 cannot be checked, as there is no DNA. This CDR3 is built from 14 residues. The CDR3 spells CASRTSGSVHEQFF.

The chain carries TRBV11-2 and TRBJ2-3; TCRdb indicates TRBD2, and absent DNA this call remains unverified. Germline CDR1 reads SGHAT; CDR2 reads FQNNGV. This CDR3 comprises 19 residues. This CDR3 reads CASSPTGTSGTPCTDTQYF.

V gene TRBV18 combines with J gene TRBJ1-1; TCRdb's D call of TRBD1 is untestable without DNA. The CDR3 length is 14 residues. From germline, CDR1 is KGHSH and CDR2 LQKENI. CDR3 loop: CASSLGTHNTEAFF.

The V call is TRBV4-2, the J call TRBJ1-6. CDR1 LGHNA and CDR2 YNFKEQ come from the germline V gene. The CDR3 covers 15 residues. The CDR3 loop reads CASSRVLGPNSPLHF.

This chain links TRBV25-1 with TRBJ1-6; TCRdb's D call, TRBD1, is unchecked because there is no DNA. The CDR3 extends over 15 amino acids. The germline CDR1 and CDR2 sequences are MGHDK and SYGVNS. The CDR3 loop is CASSDRSRERSPLHF.

The CDR3 loop reads CAWSASTGRQETQYF. The V gene is TRBV30, the J gene TRBJ2-5; TCRdb's D call of TRBD1 is untestable without DNA. CDR3 length: 15 amino acids. Germline lookup yields CDR1 GTSNPN and CDR2 SVGIG (reference sequence).

The CDR3 protein is CAIREGGSQETQYF. The chain combines TRBV10-3 with TRBJ2-5; TCRdb selects TRBD1, and the lack of DNA leaves this call unchecked. Germline V gene data show CDR1 as ENHRY and CDR2 as SYGVKD. CDR3 length: 14 amino acids.

The chain links TRBV20-1 to TRBJ2-1; TCRdb gives TRBD1 as the D gene, but with no DNA this cannot be confirmed. CDR3 length: 19 amino acids. CDR1 and CDR2 from the germline V gene are DFQATT and SNEGSKA (reference sequence). CDR3 sequence reads: CSARDRGTGGGNLYNEQFF.

The chain has TRBV6-5 and TRBJ2-5; without DNA, the TCRdb call of TRBD1 cannot be checked. The CDR3 has 16 amino acids. Germline CDR1 and CDR2: MNHEY and SVGAGI. The chain's CDR3 is CASSYSRTGGQETQYF.